This T cell receptor (beta chain) was sequenced during a study of cytotoxic CD8 clonotypes in ibrutinib-treated CLL. Study overall: Response material was collected after a median around 12 months of treatment, range 6 to 36. The average sample held roughly 240,000 productive templates and 94,082 productive rearrangements. Study-level results: A rise in clonality was seen at ibrutinib response, and a fall back toward baseline was seen at progression.

In its sample, this clone was seen a few times. Antigen specificity is unknown. The intended depth for sequencing was 1 in 200,000 to 1 in 1 million T cells. Libraries were prepared by immunoSEQ multiplex PCR; TCRdb keeps only in-frame clonotypes and omits some of them. The sample contains around 330,000 clones, roughly two thirds of which appear only once. In germline, CDR1 is MDHEN, CDR2 SYDVKM. The CDR3 extends over 14 amino acids. Trimming stripped 0 bases from V and 9 bases from J, with 9 bases between. The J gene is TRBJ2-6, the V gene TRBV28; D gene uncertain. The sequence came from a human donor with chronic lymphocytic leukemia. The source was PBMCs, collected after 36 months of ibrutinib treatment. As DNA, the CDR3 is TGTGCCAGCAGTTTATGGCCTCCCAACAACGTCCTGACTTTC. It codes for CASSLWPPNNVLTF.